The clone carrying this T cell receptor beta chain was detected many times. As yet, its antigen is unknown. Read sequence stops 3 residues before the CDR3 end, and the germline J gene provides the missing end. Here immunoSEQ multiplex PCR was the method, and the copy in TCRdb shows in-frame clones only, minus some. Listed for the sample are about 64,000 clones, none seen a single time. Blood samples were heparinized, 5 to 8 ml per donor. The germline CDR1 and CDR2 sequences are DFQATT and SNEGSKA (reference sequence). Trimming took 2 bases from V and 3 from J; bases not matched to a gene: 5. CDR3 length: 14 residues. The source of the sample is a study of T cell clonality in common variable immunodeficiency. Broader study findings: The cause of increased CVID clonality remains unclear without subpopulation sequencing. Patient heterogeneity in the CVID cohort limited correlations between repertoire features and clinical complications.

This sequence originates from a person aged 18 to 70 in good health. The sample was peripheral blood mononuclear cells. The J gene is TRBJ2-7, the V gene TRBV20-1; TRBD2 matches at 9 bases. The CDR3 sequence: CSARLAGILYEQYF. The sequenced CDR3 bases are TGCAGTGCTAGACTAGCGGGAATCCTCTACGAG.